This T cell receptor beta chain was identified in a study of sequential checkpoint blockade in melanoma. Study summary: 75 to 95 pretreatment tumor DNA samples were TCRβ immunosequenced.

Treatment denoted: randomized to nivolumab then ipilimumab (arm A) or the reverse (arm B). Measured with immunoSEQ multiplex PCR; TCRdb has only the in-frame clones, and not every one. Of about 11,000 clones listed, 25% to 30% are singletons. The receptor was derived from a human donor with melanoma. Sequenced here: tumor tissue (inferred from file names), sampled from a patient given nivolumab and ipilimumab in sequence.

CDR3 amino acids: CASSLLGRVNTEAFF. CDR3 bases: TGCGCCAGCAGCCTACTGGGAAGAGTGAACACTGAAGCTTTCTTT. J is TRBJ1-1 and V is TRBV5-1; no clear D gene. V shed 4 bases and J shed 0 bases, with 13 bases lying between them. The CDR3 extends over 15 amino acids. Germline V gene data show CDR1 as SGHRS and CDR2 as YFSETQ.